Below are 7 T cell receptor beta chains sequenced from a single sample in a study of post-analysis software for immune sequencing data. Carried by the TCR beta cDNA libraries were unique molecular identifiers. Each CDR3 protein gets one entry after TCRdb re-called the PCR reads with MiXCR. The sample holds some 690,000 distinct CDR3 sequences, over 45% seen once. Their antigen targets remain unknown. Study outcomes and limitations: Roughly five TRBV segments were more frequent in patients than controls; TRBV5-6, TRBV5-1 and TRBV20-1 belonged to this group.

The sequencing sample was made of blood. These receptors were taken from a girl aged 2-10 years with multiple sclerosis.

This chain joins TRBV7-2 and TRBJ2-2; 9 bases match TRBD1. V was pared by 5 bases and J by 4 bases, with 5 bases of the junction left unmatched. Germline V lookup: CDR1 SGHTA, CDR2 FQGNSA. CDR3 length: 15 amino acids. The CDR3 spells CASSVRQGGTGELFF. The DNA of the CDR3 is TGTGCCAGCAGCGTGCGACAGGGGGGCACCGGGGAGCTGTTTTTT.

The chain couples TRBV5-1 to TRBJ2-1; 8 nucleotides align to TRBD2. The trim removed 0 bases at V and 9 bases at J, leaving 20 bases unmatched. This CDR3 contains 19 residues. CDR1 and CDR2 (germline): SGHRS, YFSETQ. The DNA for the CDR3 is TGCGCCAGCAGCTTGGCTCTGGTGGGGGAAGCGGGAGCTGGGGGTGAGCAGTTCTTC. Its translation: CASSLALVGEAGAGGEQFF. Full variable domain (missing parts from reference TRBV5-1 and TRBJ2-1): KAGVTQTPRYLIKTRGQQVTLSCSPISGHRSVSWYQQTPGQGLQFLFEYFSETQRNKGNFPGRFSGRQFSNSRSEMNVSTLELGDSALYLCASSLALVGEAGAGGEQFFGPGTRLTVL.

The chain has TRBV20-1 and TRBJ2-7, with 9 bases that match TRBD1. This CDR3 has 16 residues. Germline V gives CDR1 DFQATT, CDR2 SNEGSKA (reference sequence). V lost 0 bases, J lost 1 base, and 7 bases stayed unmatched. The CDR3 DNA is TGCAGTGCTAGAGAGACGGGGGACAGGGAGTCCTACGAGCAGTACTTC. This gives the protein CSARETGDRESYEQYF.

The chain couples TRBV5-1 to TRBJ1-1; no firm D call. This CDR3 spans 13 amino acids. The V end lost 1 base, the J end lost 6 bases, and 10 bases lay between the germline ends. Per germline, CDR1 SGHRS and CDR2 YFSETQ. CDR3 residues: CASSLSGSPEAFF. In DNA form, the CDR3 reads TGCGCCAGCAGCTTGTCGGGTTCTCCTGAAGCTTTCTTT.

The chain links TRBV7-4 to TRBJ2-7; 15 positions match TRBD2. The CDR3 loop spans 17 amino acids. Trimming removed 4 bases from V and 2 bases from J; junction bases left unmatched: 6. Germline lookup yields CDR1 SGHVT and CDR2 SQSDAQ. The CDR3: CASSSGLAGGPTYEQYF. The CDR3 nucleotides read TGTGCCAGCAGCTCGGGACTAGCGGGAGGACCCACCTACGAGCAGTACTTC.

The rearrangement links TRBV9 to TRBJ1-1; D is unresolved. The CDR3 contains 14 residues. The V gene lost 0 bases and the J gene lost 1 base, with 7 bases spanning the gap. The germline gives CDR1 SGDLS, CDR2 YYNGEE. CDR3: CASSVGLQNTEAFF. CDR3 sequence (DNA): TGTGCCAGCAGCGTAGGGCTACAGAACACTGAAGCTTTCTTT.

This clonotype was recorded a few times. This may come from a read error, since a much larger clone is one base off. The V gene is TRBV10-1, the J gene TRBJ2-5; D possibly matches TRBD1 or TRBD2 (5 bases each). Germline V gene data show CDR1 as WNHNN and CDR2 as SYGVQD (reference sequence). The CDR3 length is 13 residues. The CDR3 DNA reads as TGCGCCTGCAGTGGGACGCTCCAAGAGACCCAGTACTTC. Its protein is CACSGTLQETQYF.